The rows below give T cell receptor beta chains drawn from one sample of a study of cytomegalovirus exposure and HLA in healthy donors. This table comes from immunoSEQ multiplex PCR, and its TCRdb copy is limited to in-frame clones, with some not included. The sample has 130,000 to 150,000 clones, 74% seen once. The sample consisted of PBMCs. All receptors derive from a man between 18 and 35 years old in good health and CMV-seropositive. Each CDR3 is given with its conserved first and last residue. Fields, in order: J gene, D gene, V gene, clone size, CDR3 DNA, CDR3 protein. A D gene is named only where the DNA matches it firmly. Clone size is not always given. Where it is, it says once, few, many or a class for expanded clones.

j_call: TRBJ1-5; d_call: -; v_call: TRBV11-2; clone_size: once; cdr3_nt: TGTGCCAGCAGCTTAGGGCCTGACAACAATCAGCCCCAGCATTTT; cdr3_aa: CASSLGPDNNQPQHF
j_call: TRBJ1-2; d_call: TRBD1; v_call: TRBV5-4; clone_size: -; cdr3_nt: TGTGCCAGCAGCCCCGACAGGGGGAACTATGGCTACACCTTC; cdr3_aa: CASSPDRGNYGYTF
j_call: TRBJ1-1; d_call: -; v_call: TRBV10-2; clone_size: -; cdr3_nt: TGCGCCAGCAGTGAGTCGATCGGTATGGGCACGAACACTGAAGCTTTCTTT; cdr3_aa: CASSESIGMGTNTEAFF
j_call: TRBJ2-5; d_call: TRBD1; v_call: TRBV5-1; clone_size: few; cdr3_nt: TGCGCCAGCAGCATTGGGACAGGGGGAGATTTCCAAGAGACCCAGTACTTC; cdr3_aa: CASSIGTGGDFQETQYF
j_call: TRBJ2-7; d_call: -; v_call: TRBV5-1; clone_size: -; cdr3_nt: TGCGCCAGCAGTTCCGGTCGGACAGACTCCTACGAGCAGTACTTC; cdr3_aa: CASSSGRTDSYEQYF
j_call: TRBJ2-5; d_call: TRBD2; v_call: TRBV6-5; clone_size: -; cdr3_nt: TGTGCCAGCAGTCCGAGGGAGGGGAGGGAGACCCAGTACTTC; cdr3_aa: CASSPREGRETQYF
j_call: TRBJ2-7; d_call: -; v_call: TRBV4-1; clone_size: once; cdr3_nt: TGCGCCAGCAGCCTAAGAGGACAGTACGAGCAGTACTTC; cdr3_aa: CASSLRGQYEQYF
j_call: TRBJ1-4; d_call: -; v_call: TRBV11-3; clone_size: few; cdr3_nt: TGTGCCAGCAGCTGTGAGCTAAGGAGACCTAATGAAAAACTGTTTTTT; cdr3_aa: CASSCELRRPNEKLFF
j_call: TRBJ2-5; d_call: -; v_call: TRBV29-1; clone_size: -; cdr3_nt: TGCAGCGTCCACCCAGACTGGCACCAAGAGACCCAGTACTTC; cdr3_aa: CSVHPDWHQETQYF
j_call: TRBJ2-2; d_call: -; v_call: TRBV11-2; clone_size: few; cdr3_nt: TGTGCCAGCAGCCTTACGGGAGCGGGTACCGGGGAGCTGTTTTTT; cdr3_aa: CASSLTGAGTGELFF
j_call: TRBJ1-5; d_call: TRBD1; v_call: TRBV5-4; clone_size: -; cdr3_nt: TGTGCCAGCAGCTTGGGGGGACAGGGACAGCCCCAGCATTTT; cdr3_aa: CASSLGGQGQPQHF
j_call: TRBJ2-7; d_call: -; v_call: TRBV18; clone_size: -; cdr3_nt: TGTGCCAGCTCACCAGCAGCGGGCCTCCCCTACGAGCAGTACTTC; cdr3_aa: CASSPAAGLPYEQYF
j_call: TRBJ1-2; d_call: TRBD1; v_call: TRBV4-3; clone_size: few; cdr3_nt: TGCGCCAGCAGCCAAGGGGACGGACAGGGAGACTATGGCTACACCTTC; cdr3_aa: CASSQGDGQGDYGYTF
j_call: TRBJ1-2; d_call: TRBD1; v_call: TRBV7-9; clone_size: few; cdr3_nt: TGTGCCAGCAGCGACGGGACAGAGGATGGCTACACCTTC; cdr3_aa: CASSDGTEDGYTF
j_call: TRBJ2-7; d_call: TRBD2; v_call: TRBV15; clone_size: few; cdr3_nt: TGTGCCACCAGCCCGGGGGGGGCCCCCTACGAGCAGTACTTC; cdr3_aa: CATSPGGAPYEQYF
j_call: TRBJ2-7; d_call: -; v_call: TRBV6-5; clone_size: -; cdr3_nt: TGTGCCAGCAGTTACAACACCCCCGGGAGCTACGAGCAGTACTTC; cdr3_aa: CASSYNTPGSYEQYF
j_call: TRBJ2-7; d_call: TRBD1; v_call: TRBV19; clone_size: -; cdr3_nt: TGTGCCAGTAGTCCTTGGACAGGGAAATCCTACGAGCAGTACTTC; cdr3_aa: CASSPWTGKSYEQYF
j_call: TRBJ2-1; d_call: -; v_call: TRBV28; clone_size: -; cdr3_nt: TGTGCCGTCAGGGAAATGGGGAACAATGAGCAGTTCTTC; cdr3_aa: CAVREMGNNEQFF
j_call: TRBJ1-1; d_call: TRBD1; v_call: TRBV6-4; clone_size: -; cdr3_nt: TGTGCCAGCAGGCAGGACAGGGGCCTTCCGAACACTGAAGCTTTCTTT; cdr3_aa: CASRQDRGLPNTEAFF
j_call: TRBJ1-5; d_call: TRBD1; v_call: TRBV19; clone_size: -; cdr3_nt: TGTGCCACCAAGCCCCGACAGGGGAATCAGCCCCAGCATTTT; cdr3_aa: CATKPRQGNQPQHF
j_call: TRBJ2-7; d_call: TRBD2; v_call: TRBV29-1; clone_size: -; cdr3_nt: TGCAGCGTTGGTAGCGGGGGCTACGAGCAGTACTTC; cdr3_aa: CSVGSGGYEQYF
j_call: TRBJ1-1; d_call: -; v_call: TRBV29-1; clone_size: once; cdr3_nt: TGCAGCGTTGAAGATCAGGAGGGTCCCGGGGTAGTTGCTTTCTTT; cdr3_aa: CSVEDQEGPGVVAFF
j_call: TRBJ1-2; d_call: -; v_call: TRBV6-6; clone_size: -; cdr3_nt: TGTGCCAGCAGTTATAGGGACACTGCCTATAACTATGGCTACACCTTC; cdr3_aa: CASSYRDTAYNYGYTF
j_call: TRBJ1-1; d_call: TRBD1; v_call: TRBV7-2; clone_size: few; cdr3_nt: TGTGCCAGCAGCTTCGGGACAGGGTTACTTAACACTGAAGCTTTCTTT; cdr3_aa: CASSFGTGLLNTEAFF
j_call: TRBJ1-1; d_call: TRBD1; v_call: TRBV6-6; clone_size: once; cdr3_nt: TGTGCCAGCAGCCGGCAGGGGGAGACTGAAGCTTTCTTT; cdr3_aa: CASSRQGETEAFF
j_call: TRBJ2-3; d_call: -; v_call: TRBV5-8; clone_size: -; cdr3_nt: TGTGCCAGCAGAGAGGGCACAGATACGCAGTATTTT; cdr3_aa: CASREGTDTQYF
j_call: TRBJ2-6; d_call: -; v_call: TRBV29-1; clone_size: -; cdr3_nt: TGCAGCGCCGGTCGGGACAGGGCCAACGTCCTGACTTTC; cdr3_aa: CSAGRDRANVLTF
j_call: TRBJ2-1; d_call: TRBD1; v_call: TRBV6-5; clone_size: -; cdr3_nt: TGTGCCAGCAGTTACCGGGACAGCAGATCCTACAATGAGCAGTTCTTC; cdr3_aa: CASSYRDSRSYNEQFF
j_call: TRBJ2-1; d_call: TRBD2; v_call: TRBV14; clone_size: -; cdr3_nt: TGTGCCAGCAGCCAGGGAGGGGCCGCTTACTACAATGAGCAGTTCTTC; cdr3_aa: CASSQGGAAYYNEQFF
j_call: TRBJ2-1; d_call: -; v_call: TRBV27; clone_size: -; cdr3_nt: TGTGCCAGCAGTTTAGGCACTGAGCAGTTCTTC; cdr3_aa: CASSLGTEQFF
j_call: TRBJ2-3; d_call: -; v_call: TRBV18; clone_size: -; cdr3_nt: TGTGCCAGCTCACCATTATCTGGGCTGATCGATACGCAGTATTTT; cdr3_aa: CASSPLSGLIDTQYF
j_call: TRBJ2-5; d_call: -; v_call: TRBV6-5; clone_size: -; cdr3_nt: TGTGCCAGCAGACCACCTCCAGGGGAGACCCAGTACTTC; cdr3_aa: CASRPPPGETQYF
j_call: TRBJ2-7; d_call: -; v_call: TRBV5-1; clone_size: -; cdr3_nt: TGCGCCAGCAGCCCTATCGGGGGTCCTGGTTACGAGCAGTACTTC; cdr3_aa: CASSPIGGPGYEQYF
j_call: TRBJ2-2; d_call: -; v_call: TRBV18; clone_size: -; cdr3_nt: TGTGCCAGCTCACCACAAGGACAGCCTAACACCGGGGAGCTGTTTTTT; cdr3_aa: CASSPQGQPNTGELFF
j_call: TRBJ1-2; d_call: TRBD1; v_call: TRBV7-9; clone_size: -; cdr3_nt: TGTGCCAGCAGCCGCGGGACAGCTACATTCTATGGCTACACCTTC; cdr3_aa: CASSRGTATFYGYTF
j_call: TRBJ2-5; d_call: -; v_call: TRBV4-1; clone_size: -; cdr3_nt: TGCGCCAGCAGCCAAGACGGGTTACTAGAGGGAGAGACCCAGTACTTC; cdr3_aa: CASSQDGLLEGETQYF
j_call: TRBJ1-1; d_call: -; v_call: TRBV29-1; clone_size: -; cdr3_nt: TGCAGCGTTGATAGTCAGGGCGGTGGGAACACTGAAGCTTTCTTT; cdr3_aa: CSVDSQGGGNTEAFF